This T cell receptor (beta chain) stems from a study of cytomegalovirus exposure and HLA in healthy donors. Trimming took 0 bases from V and 9 from J, leaving 9 bases between them. Germline values: CDR1 SGHDN, CDR2 FVKESK. The CDR3 is made up of 13 amino acids. This PCR relied on a set of 60 Vbeta primers and 13 Jbeta primers. Using immunoSEQ multiplex PCR, the repertoire was profiled, and TCRdb retains in-frame clones only, with some absent. The sample shows 150,000 to 200,000 clones, around 80% of them seen only once. Study-wide findings and caveats: Immune exposure data for these donors was limited to CMV serostatus. One cluster of highly shared sequence variants probably arose as a sequencing artifact. The productive fraction for most TCR beta V segments was about 90% or about 30% in an earlier analysis.

With respect to this clone: No antigen is known for it.

This chain uses TRBV14 with TRBJ1-5; D not certain. The TCR was taken from a man aged 35 to 55 in good health and CMV-seropositive. Sequences were obtained from PBMCs. CDR3 bases: TGTGCCAGCAGCCAAGATGGGAGTCTGCCCCAGCATTTT. This translates into CASSQDGSLPQHF.